The sequence of this TCR beta chain was determined in a study of Ad26.COV2.S vaccination and SARS-CoV-2 variants. Whole-study context: The study gave Ad26.COV2.S intramuscularly, once or twice 56 days apart. Whole-study results and caveats: Reported findings describe substantial breadth in spike-specific CD8+ and CD4+ T cell responses following vaccination.

Trimming left V 4 bases short and J 3 bases short, with 12 bases between. The CDR3 consists of 13 residues. The germline V gene encodes CDR1 GTSNPN and CDR2 SVGIG (reference sequence). This clone was found once. Its specificity is unknown. The method was immunoSEQ multiplex PCR; TCRdb's version includes in-frame clones alone and lacks a portion of them. The repertoire holds approximately 460,000 clones, with about 88% as singletons. Noted treatment: approximately 18 received Ad26.COV2.S at low or high dose, single or two shots; 5 received placebo; per-sample allocation not given. Sampling was performed 63 days after the first vaccine or placebo injection. The vaccine antigen was prefusion-stabilized Wuhan SARS-CoV-2 spike.

The sequences come from peripheral blood, collected in a trial of Ad26.COV2.S vaccine versus placebo. The rearrangement uses TRBV30 and TRBJ1-1; D gene unclear. The clonotype was recovered from a person between 18 and 59 years old who received the Ad26.COV2.S COVID-19 vaccine or a placebo. The CDR3, as DNA: TGTGCCTGGAATCCGACCGAAGACACTGAAGCTTTCTTT. As protein: CAWNPTEDTEAFF.